Listed here are 22 T cell receptor beta chains from one sample, sequenced in a study of vaccination effects on CD4 cells after COVID-19. Assay: immunoSEQ multiplex PCR; the TCRdb copy retains only in-frame clones and omits some. The data show tens of thousands of clones, 78% seen once. Their cognate antigens are unknown. Subsequent to 10 days of culture, CD4+ T cells were isolated. The vaccine given was either BNT162b2 or mRNA-1273, in two doses. The sample consisted of CD4+ T cells from PBMCs cultured without peptide, taken after COVID-19 vaccination. The receptors shown here come from a human donor who received a COVID-19 vaccine.

The V and J genes are TRBV11-2 and TRBJ2-5; TRBD1 agrees at 7 bases. The junction had 2 bases not matched to a gene; V was cut back by 5 bases and J by 2 bases. Germline-derived CDR1 and CDR2 are SGHAT and FQNNGV. The CDR3 is made up of 13 amino acids. The CDR3 coding sequence is TGTGCCAGCAGCAAGACAGGGCAAGAGACCCAGTACTTC. It codes for CASSKTGQETQYF.

The chain joins TRBV7-8 to TRBJ2-2; no definite D call. Trimming left V 3 bases short and J 0 bases short, with 11 bases between. The germline V gene has CDR1 SGHVS and CDR2 FQNEAQ. The length of the CDR3 is 16 residues. CDR3 loop: CASSLGQAANTGELFF. Here the CDR3 DNA reads TGTGCCAGCAGCTTGGGTCAAGCCGCGAACACCGGGGAGCTGTTTTTT.

The chain has TRBV5-5 and TRBJ1-4, with D maybe TRBD1 (5 bases). Trimming pared 1 base from V and 0 bases from J, leaving 22 bases between. CDR3 size: 20 residues. CDR1 SGHKS and CDR2 YYEKEE come from the germline V gene (reference sequence). This CDR3 reads CASSLRVMGEAVATNEKLFF. The CDR3 region has the DNA TGTGCCAGCAGCTTGCGGGTGATGGGGGAGGCAGTTGCAACTAATGAAAAACTGTTTTTT.

This clone was recorded once. The chain has TRBV5-1 and TRBJ2-3, with D possibly being TRBD1 (6 bases). Germline CDR1 and CDR2: SGHRS and YFSETQ. The CDR3 extends over 15 amino acids. The V end was cut by 5 bases, the J end by 0 bases, with 13 bases between. CDR3 sequence (DNA): TGCGCCAGCAGGGGGGCCTCCCGGAGCACAGATACGCAGTATTTT. This codes for CASRGASRSTDTQYF.

The rearrangement uses TRBV6-5 and TRBJ1-1; D uncertain. Germline CDR1 reads MNHEY; CDR2 reads SVGAGI. The CDR3 has 15 residues. V lost 7 bases to trimming and J lost 1 base, with 16 bases between them. DNA of the CDR3: TGTGCCAGCAATAAACGGATGGCGGGGAACACTGAAGCTTTCTTT. Encoded protein: CASNKRMAGNTEAFF.

This clone appeared a single time. Here the CDR3 DNA reads TGTGCCAGCAGTTTAAAGGGGGAGCTGTTTTTT. Protein sequence: CASSLKGELFF. This sequence joins TRBV27 and TRBJ2-2; D call uncertain. CDR1 is MNHEY, CDR2 SMNVEV, per germline (reference sequence). There are 11 residues in the CDR3. Trimming took off 2 bases at V and 8 bases at J, with 3 bases between the two ends.

V gene TRBV11-2 combines with J gene TRBJ1-5; D is ambiguous. V was shortened by 0 bases and J by 12 bases, with 15 bases between the two germline ends. The germline V gene has CDR1 SGHAT and CDR2 FQNNGV. CDR3 size: 14 residues. The CDR3 sequence is CASSLDGSFFGQHF. CDR3 nucleotides: TGTGCCAGCAGCTTAGACGGTTCCTTCTTTGGCCAGCATTTT.

The chain combines TRBV6-6 with TRBJ1-5; TRBD1 matches 8 bases. Germline V gene lookup returns CDR1 MNHNY and CDR2 SVGAGI (reference sequence). With V trimmed by 5 bases and J by 5 bases, 11 bases remained unmatched. This CDR3 spans 16 amino acids. CDR3 in DNA: TGTGCCAGCAGTAAACGGACAGGGAAGGTTTATCAGCCCCAGCATTTT. This sequence encodes CASSKRTGKVYQPQHF.

This clone was counted once. The CDR3 DNA is TGTGCCAGCAGCCTGCGGCGGGGCAGGGGAGAGACCCAGTACTTC. Its translation: CASSLRRGRGETQYF. The chain joins TRBV5-4 to TRBJ2-5; D may match TRBD1 or TRBD2 (6 bases each). The V and J ends lost 4 bases and 4 bases respectively, with 17 bases between them. The length of the CDR3 is 15 residues. Germline V lookup: CDR1 SGHNT, CDR2 YYREEE (reference sequence).

CDR3 sequence (DNA): TGTGCCAGCAGTGCCCAAGTGAGCACAGATACGCAGTATTTT. Translation: CASSAQVSTDTQYF. The genes are TRBV2 and TRBJ2-3; D is uncertain. Between the trimmed V and J ends, which lost 4 bases and 0 bases, there was a span of 8 bases. Germline V gene lookup returns CDR1 SNHLY and CDR2 FYNNEI. The CDR3 length is 14 residues.

This clone was found once. The V call is TRBV3-1 (or the pseudogene TRBV3-2), the J call TRBJ2-7; no clear D. Germline V lookup: CDR1 LGHDT, CDR2 YNNKEL (reference sequence). The CDR3 runs to 15 residues. V shed 1 base and J shed 0 bases, with 10 bases lying between them. The CDR3 DNA follows: TGTGCCAGCAGCCAAGTTCTCGGCAGCTCCTACGAGCAGTACTTC. Translation: CASSQVLGSSYEQYF.

The chain is built from TRBV19 and TRBJ2-1; a possible D gene is TRBD2 (6 bases). Germline V gene lookup returns CDR1 LNHDA and CDR2 SQIVND (reference sequence). V was cut by 7 bases and J by 0 bases, with 10 bases left in between. This CDR3 region has 14 residues. The CDR3 loop is CASTPGDSYNEQFF. In nucleotides, the CDR3 is TGTGCCAGTACCCCGGGGGACTCCTACAATGAGCAGTTCTTC.

The V call is TRBV4-1, the J call TRBJ1-4, with 8 nucleotides matching TRBD1. The CDR3 runs to 16 residues. Germline CDR1 and CDR2: MGHRA and YSYEKL. Trimming took 1 base from V and 5 from J; bases not matched to a gene: 6. In DNA, the CDR3 is TGCGCCAGCAGCCAAGGCAGGACAGGGTTGAATGAAAAACTGTTTTTT. Translated: CASSQGRTGLNEKLFF.

This clone was counted once. The rearrangement joins TRBV6-5 to TRBJ2-7, with a tentative D call TRBD2 (5 bases). The germline CDR1 and CDR2 sequences are MNHEY and SVGAGI. CDR3 length equals 12 residues. V was pared by 6 bases and J by 0 bases, with 6 bases between. The CDR3 sequence: CASRDFSYEQYF. CDR3 sequence (DNA): TGTGCCAGCAGGGACTTCTCCTACGAGCAGTACTTC.

The chain has TRBV5-8 and TRBJ2-7, with D perhaps assigned TRBD1 or TRBD2 (6 bases each). Germline-derived CDR1 and CDR2 are SGHTS and YDEGEE. The CDR3 runs 16 residues. Trimming removed 4 bases at V and 0 bases at J, with 17 bases between. The CDR3 spells CASSIGGGYSSYEQYF. The CDR3 nucleotides read TGTGCCAGCAGCATCGGAGGGGGGTACAGCTCCTACGAGCAGTACTTC.

J is TRBJ2-3 and V is TRBV5-1; no definite D call. The CDR3 is 12 residues long. V shed 4 bases and J shed 0 bases, with 3 bases lying between them. Germline CDR1 is SGHRS and CDR2 is YFSETQ. DNA for the CDR3: TGCGCCAGCAGCCCCAGCACAGATACGCAGTATTTT. Encoded protein: CASSPSTDTQYF.

This clone has more than one count but fewer than ten. The chain has TRBV5-1 and TRBJ1-3, with 8 bases aligning to TRBD1. The CDR3 loop spans 14 amino acids. Germline loops: CDR1 SGHRS, CDR2 YFSETQ. The trim removed 4 bases at V and 3 bases at J, leaving 3 bases unmatched. The CDR3 sequence is CASSKDRDGNTIYF. The CDR3 nucleotides are TGCGCCAGCAGCAAGGACAGGGATGGAAACACCATATATTTT.

The V call is TRBV6-1, the J call TRBJ2-7, with a weak D call TRBD2 (5 bases). Germline CDR1 MNHNS, CDR2 SASEGT. The CDR3 runs to 14 residues. Trimming shortened V by 0 bases and J by 4 bases, and 10 bases separated the two germline ends. The CDR3 sequence is CASSEAGGFYEQYF. CDR3 DNA sequence: TGTGCCAGCAGTGAAGCGGGCGGGTTTTACGAGCAGTACTTC.

The chain combines TRBV7-2 with TRBJ1-5; 7 nucleotides align to TRBD1. CDR1 and CDR2 (germline): SGHTA, FQGNSA. The CDR3 loop spans 17 amino acids. V lost 5 bases, J lost 0 bases, and 10 bases stayed unmatched. CDR3 region: CASSPQGKGVSNQPQHF. In DNA, the CDR3 is TGTGCCAGCAGCCCACAGGGGAAAGGGGTTAGCAATCAGCCCCAGCATTTT.

V is TRBV5-4 and J is TRBJ2-1, with D perhaps matching TRBD2 (6 bases). The CDR3 extends over 16 amino acids. Germline-derived CDR1 and CDR2 are SGHNT and YYREEE (reference sequence). Trimming shortened V by 0 bases and J by 1 base, and 11 bases separated the two germline ends. CDR3 coding DNA: TGTGCCAGCAGCTTGGGGGGGGACCGGTCCTACAATGAGCAGTTCTTC. This sequence encodes CASSLGGDRSYNEQFF.

This clone was recorded only once. The chain combines TRBV4-2 with TRBJ1-1, with 7 positions matching TRBD1. V lost 4 bases, J lost 6 bases, and 5 bases stayed unmatched. This CDR3 spans 13 amino acids. Germline V gives CDR1 LGHNA, CDR2 YNFKEQ. CDR3 DNA: TGTGCCAGCAGCCCCCTCCAGGGGGCTGAAGCTTTCTTT. Its protein product is CASSPLQGAEAFF.

This chain uses TRBV9 with TRBJ1-6; 11 positions agree with TRBD1. V shed 3 bases, J shed 0 bases, and the junction held 2 bases outside the gene matches. Germline CDR1 reads SGDLS; CDR2 reads YYNGEE. This CDR3 spans 17 amino acids. The CDR3 loop reads CASSAGTGGSYNSPLHF. The CDR3 DNA sequence: TGTGCCAGCAGCGCTGGGACAGGGGGCTCCTATAATTCACCCCTCCACTTT.